One sample yielded the 14 T cell receptor beta chains listed below, sequenced in a study of regulatory T cells in long-lasting Graves disease. With iRepertoire HTBI primers and Arm-PCR of CDR3 regions, TCR beta libraries were built. MiXCR was run by TCRdb on the multiplex PCR reads, yielding one entry per CDR3 protein. This table has a few hundred thousand distinct CDR3 sequences, about 12% appearing once. Stated time point: newly diagnosed GD, antithyroid drugs for less than 3 months. Extracted RNA from PBMCs served as the source of the TCR library. These data were also reused for a study on T cells in Graves' hyperthyroidism and ophthalmopathy.

This specimen consisted of peripheral blood mononuclear cells (PBMCs), obtained at new diagnosis, from a patient treated with antithyroid drugs. The receptors derive from a woman aged 18-35 years with Graves disease.

The chain links TRBV15 to TRBJ1-1; no clear D. V was trimmed by 5 bases and J by 1 base, leaving 2 bases between them. The CDR3 runs 11 residues. The germline gives CDR1 LNHNV, CDR2 YYDKDF (reference sequence). CDR3 bases: TGTGCCACCAGCGAGAACACTGAAGCTTTCTTT. It codes for CATSENTEAFF.

This chain joins TRBV18 and TRBJ1-4, with D maybe TRBD1 (5 bases). CDR1 is KGHSH, CDR2 LQKENI, per germline. This CDR3 is 15 amino acids long. V gave up 5 bases and J gave up 7 bases, with 17 bases separating them. The CDR3 is CASSINRDLGEKLFF. Here the CDR3 DNA reads TGTGCCAGCTCAATAAACCGGGACCTTGGTGAAAAACTGTTTTTT. The entire variable domain, with the rest obtained from reference TRBV18 and TRBJ1-4, is as follows: NAGVMQNPRHLVRRRGQEARLRCSPMKGHSHVYWYRQLPEEGLKFMVYLQKENIIDESGMPKERFSAEFPKEGPSILRIQQVVRGDSAAYFCASSINRDLGEKLFFGSGTQLSVL.

The sample holds many counts of this clonotype. This chain links TRBV27 with TRBJ2-7; D remains unclear. The CDR3 covers 11 residues. V lost 6 bases, J lost 8 bases, and 11 bases lay in between. Germline V gene sequence: CDR1 MNHEY, CDR2 SMNVEV (reference sequence). The CDR3, as DNA: TGTGCCAGCAGAGGCGGAAGCCAGCAGTACTTC. Its protein product is CASRGGSQQYF.

This clonotype was detected ten times or more. This rearrangement joins TRBV28 to TRBJ2-7; TRBD2 matches at 13 bases. The CDR3 loop spans 16 amino acids. V was pared by 9 bases and J by 3 bases, with 11 bases of the junction left unmatched. Germline V CDR1 and CDR2: MDHEN, SYDVKM. The CDR3 DNA sequence: TGTGCCAGTCGCCCGGGACTAGCGGGGAATTTCTACGAGCAGTACGTC. This codes for CASRPGLAGNFYEQYV.

This clonotype was recorded many times. This rearrangement joins TRBV30 to TRBJ1-4, with 7 positions matching TRBD1. The CDR3 contains 13 residues. Trimming cost V 4 bases and J 7 bases; bases outside gene matches: 6. In germline, CDR1 is GTSNPN, CDR2 SVGIG (reference sequence). The CDR3 loop reads CAWKGAGGEKLFF. The CDR3, as DNA: TGTGCCTGGAAAGGAGCAGGGGGTGAAAAACTGTTTTTT.

This clonotype was seen a few times. The chain links TRBV19 to TRBJ2-1; a possible D gene is TRBD1 (6 bases). Germline V CDR1 and CDR2: LNHDA, SQIVND (reference sequence). The CDR3 is 14 residues long. Trimming cost V 7 bases and J 3 bases, with 13 bases left between them. The CDR3 nucleotides read TGTGCCAGTACCCCGGACAGACACTACAATGAGCAGTTCTTC. Residues: CASTPDRHYNEQFF.

The rearrangement links TRBV28 to TRBJ2-2; D call uncertain. The germline gives CDR1 MDHEN, CDR2 SYDVKM. V was clipped by 5 bases and J by 6 bases, with 7 bases between them. The CDR3 is made up of 12 amino acids. The CDR3: CASSTEAGELFF. In DNA form, the CDR3 reads TGTGCCAGCAGTACCGAGGCCGGGGAGCTGTTTTTT.

This clonotype was observed a handful of times. The rearrangement uses TRBV5-1 and TRBJ1-2, with D possibly matching TRBD1 (5 bases). The CDR3 consists of 15 residues. The V and J ends lost 0 bases and 4 bases respectively, with 13 bases between them. Germline V lookup: CDR1 SGHRS, CDR2 YFSETQ. In DNA form, the CDR3 reads TGCGCCAGCAGCTTGGCCGGCGGGGGGTTCTATGGCTACACCTTC. Encoded protein: CASSLAGGGFYGYTF.

At least ten counts were recorded for this clonotype. The rearrangement joins TRBV29-1 to TRBJ2-5; D not certain. CDR1 and CDR2 from the germline V gene are SQVTM and ANQGSEA. The V gene lost 6 bases and the J gene lost 0 bases, with 14 bases spanning the gap. The CDR3 is made up of 14 amino acids. CDR3 loop: CSVATWKYQETQYF. CDR3 coding DNA: TGCAGCGTGGCGACATGGAAATACCAAGAGACCCAGTACTTC.

In this sample, this clonotype turned up many times. The chain is built from TRBV7-9 and TRBJ2-3; 9 bases fit TRBD2. Germline values: CDR1 SEHNR, CDR2 FQNEAQ (reference sequence). The CDR3 sequence is 19 residues long. The junction had 14 bases not matched to a gene; V was cut back by 0 bases and J by 4 bases. For the CDR3, the DNA is TGTGCCAGCAGCTTAGCCTTGAGGCTAGCGGGATATGGCGCAGATACGCAGTATTTT. It codes for CASSLALRLAGYGADTQYF. The full variable domain, its missing parts supplied by reference TRBV7-9 and TRBJ2-3, is DTGVSQNPRHKITKRGQNVTFRCDPISEHNRLYWYRQTLGQGPEFLTYFQNEAQLEKSRLLSDRFSAERPKGSFSTLEIQRTEQGDSAMYLCASSLALRLAGYGADTQYFGPGTRLTVL.

This clonotype was counted many times. The gene calls are TRBV2 and TRBJ1-1; 7 positions agree with TRBD1. This CDR3 has 15 amino acids. J lost 3 bases, V lost 3 bases, and 7 bases had no gene match. From germline, CDR1 is SNHLY and CDR2 FYNNEI. As DNA, the CDR3 is TGTGCCAGCAGTGAGGAATTGGGACAGTACACTGAAGCTTTCTTT. Its protein is CASSEELGQYTEAFF.

This chain's CDR3 is CASSAGQGPDTQYF. CDR3 bases: TGTGCCAGCAGCGCCGGACAGGGACCAGATACGCAGTATTTT. This sequence joins TRBV7-9 and TRBJ2-3; 8 bases are shared with TRBD1. CDR3 length: 14 amino acids. Per the germline V gene, CDR1 is SEHNR and CDR2 is FQNEAQ (reference sequence). Germline trimming cut 5 bases from V and 4 bases from J; bases unmatched to any gene: 5.

This clonotype was seen many times. This sequence joins TRBV20-1 and TRBJ2-3; no clear D. The CDR3 is made up of 15 amino acids. V lost 0 bases and J lost 6, with 16 bases in between. Germline V gives CDR1 DFQATT, CDR2 SNEGSKA (reference sequence). For the CDR3, the DNA is TGCAGTGCTAGAGATTTGCCGGTATCGTCGGATACGCAGTATTTT. Its protein is CSARDLPVSSDTQYF.

A note on this clonotype: It is unclear where the CDR3 begins or ends on the DNA, so no DNA is shown, and the CDR3 is as TCRdb lists it. V gene TRBV7-3 combines with J gene TRBJ2-2; TRBD1 is the table's D call, not checked against the DNA. Inclusive of both ends, the CDR3 amounts to 16 amino acids. Germline V gene data show CDR1 as SGHTA and CDR2 as FQGTGA. The CDR3 is CASSQTGTGAPGSCFF.